The 6 T cell receptor beta chains presented below share a single source sample, sequenced in a study of post-analysis software for immune sequencing data. Incorporated into the TCR beta cDNA libraries were unique molecular identifiers, which served to reduce PCR and sequencing biases. TCRdb re-called the PCR reads through MiXCR, storing one row per CDR3 protein. This sample has 400,000 to 500,000 distinct CDR3 sequences, with about 39% found just once. These receptors are not linked to any known antigen. Study conclusions and caveats: Higher frequency in patients than in controls was seen for about five TRBV segments, with TRBV5-6, TRBV5-1 and TRBV20-1 among them.

The sample taken for sequencing was blood. These receptors originate from a girl under 10 years old with multiple sclerosis.

The V gene is TRBV6-5, the J gene TRBJ1-2, with TRBD1 as a possible D gene (5 bases). The CDR3 sequence is 12 residues long. Germline V CDR1 and CDR2: MNHEY, SVGAGI. Deletions cut 2 bases from V and 8 bases from J, with 9 bases between. CDR3 bases: TGTGCCAGCAGTTACGGGGGTCACGGCTACACCTTC. Translation gives CASSYGGHGYTF.

This clonotype has a handful of counts. The rearrangement links TRBV28 to TRBJ1-2; no definite D call. Germline V gives CDR1 MDHEN, CDR2 SYDVKM. The CDR3 is 16 amino acids. Trimming removed 3 bases from V and 4 bases from J, with 18 bases in between. CDR3 DNA sequence: TGTGCCAGCAGTTTGTCGGCTTCTTCAGGAGCCTATGGCTACACCTTC. Its protein product is CASSLSASSGAYGYTF.

J is TRBJ2-3 and V is TRBV12-3 or TRBV12-4, with 10 bases matching TRBD2. Germline trimming cut 6 bases from V and 5 bases from J; bases unmatched to any gene: 11. This CDR3 comprises 16 residues. DNA of the CDR3: TGTGCCAGCAGCTCCCATGGTAGCGGGAGGAGAGATACGCAGTATTTT. Amino acid sequence: CASSSHGSGRRDTQYF.

The genes are TRBV28 and TRBJ1-5, with 9 bases matching TRBD1. The CDR3 contains 14 residues. Germline V lookup: CDR1 MDHEN, CDR2 SYDVKM. Trimming removed 7 bases from V and 4 bases from J; junction bases left unmatched: 5. CDR3: CASNTGTGNQPQHF. The CDR3, as DNA: TGTGCCAGCAACACCGGGACAGGGAATCAGCCCCAGCATTTT. Together with reference TRBV28 and TRBJ1-5, the CDR3 gives the full variable domain: DVKVTQSSRYLVKRTGEKVFLECVQDMDHENMFWYRQDPGLGLRLIYFSYDVKMKEKGDIPEGYSVSREKKERFSLILESASTNQTSMYLCASNTGTGNQPQHFGDGTRLSIL.

This rearrangement joins TRBV4-3 to TRBJ2-3, with 12 bases lining up with TRBD2. Germline CDR1 is LGHNA and CDR2 is YSLEER. V lost 0 bases, J lost 8 bases, and 3 bases stayed unmatched. The CDR3 is made up of 15 amino acids. The CDR3 sequence: CASSQDASGRGTQYF. CDR3 DNA: TGCGCCAGCAGCCAAGACGCTAGCGGGAGGGGTACGCAGTATTTT.

This clonotype was counted a few times. The rearrangement joins TRBV7-9 to TRBJ1-2, with 11 nucleotides matching TRBD1. Germline V gene lookup returns CDR1 SEHNR and CDR2 FQNEAQ (reference sequence). V trimming: 5 bases; J trimming: 8 bases; junction bases outside the gene matches: 10. The CDR3 loop spans 15 amino acids. In nucleotides, the CDR3 is TGTGCCAGCAGCCCAGAACCGGGACAGGGGGAAGGCTACACCTTC. Translated, it gives CASSPEPGQGEGYTF.